Below are 20 T cell receptor beta chains sequenced from a single sample in a study of shared clonotypes between healthy human individuals. The protocol was immunoSEQ multiplex PCR, while the TCRdb copy is restricted to in-frame clones and leaves out a portion. The table has roughly 2.2 million clones, just under 95% seen once. Specimen: naive CD4+ T cells from PBMCs. Subset in this sample: CD45RA+ positively selected. The receptors stem from a man between 18 and 29 years old in good health. Some clones in this sample may be carry-over from other donors' samples.

The V gene is TRBV28, the J gene TRBJ1-3; 7 positions match TRBD1. Germline CDR1 is MDHEN and CDR2 is SYDVKM. This CDR3 is built from 14 residues. Trimming took 3 bases from V and 7 from J; bases not matched to a gene: 6. The CDR3, as DNA: TGTGCCAGCAGTTTGGGAGGGGGCGTGAACACCATATATTTT. This translates into CASSLGGGVNTIYF.

The chain links TRBV10-1 to TRBJ2-7; 12 bases map to TRBD2. CDR1 and CDR2 (germline): WNHNN, SYGVQD (reference sequence). CDR3 length equals 14 residues. Unmatched junction bases numbered 7, after V lost 6 bases and J lost 7 bases. Written as DNA, the CDR3 is TGCGCCAGCAGGCTAGCGGGAGGGATGAGGGAGCAGTACTTC. Encoded protein: CASRLAGGMREQYF.

V is TRBV28 and J is TRBJ1-5; D uncertain. This CDR3 has 17 residues. Germline V gene data show CDR1 as MDHEN and CDR2 as SYDVKM. Between the trimmed V and J ends, which lost 0 bases and 0 bases, there was a span of 12 bases. The CDR3 sequence is CASSLWRGQISNQPQHF. The CDR3, as DNA: TGTGCCAGCAGTTTATGGAGAGGGCAGATTAGCAATCAGCCCCAGCATTTT.

In DNA, the CDR3 is TGTGCCAGCAGCATCCGGGACAGCTTATACAATGAGCAGTTCTTC. Its protein product is CASSIRDSLYNEQFF. The chain is built from TRBV5-5 and TRBJ2-1; TRBD1 matches 7 bases. This CDR3 spans 15 amino acids. V was pared by 4 bases and J by 4 bases, with 8 bases of the junction left unmatched. Per the germline V gene, CDR1 is SGHKS and CDR2 is YYEKEE (reference sequence).

The chain links TRBV30 to TRBJ2-2; D possibly matches TRBD1 or TRBD2 (5 bases each). The germline CDR1 and CDR2 sequences are GTSNPN and SVGIG (reference sequence). Trimming took 1 base from V and 4 from J, leaving 13 bases between them. There are 15 residues in the CDR3. This CDR3 reads CAWSGIGTVTGELFF. CDR3 DNA sequence: TGTGCCTGGAGTGGGATCGGGACGGTCACCGGGGAGCTGTTTTTT.

The chain uses TRBV18 and TRBJ2-1, with D hard to call. Germline V gene lookup returns CDR1 KGHSH and CDR2 LQKENI. This CDR3 contains 14 residues. V was pared by 2 bases and J by 0 bases, with 5 bases between. The CDR3 DNA reads TGTGCCAGCTCACCAGCCCGCTCCTACAATGAGCAGTTCTTC. Protein: CASSPARSYNEQFF. Full variable domain (rest looked up from reference TRBV18 and TRBJ2-1): NAGVMQNPRHLVRRRGQEARLRCSPMKGHSHVYWYRQLPEEGLKFMVYLQKENIIDESGMPKERFSAEFPKEGPSILRIQQVVRGDSAAYFCASSPARSYNEQFFGPGTRLTVL.

This chain joins TRBV7-8 and TRBJ1-1; TRBD1 matches 11 bases. The CDR3 is 13 residues long. CDR1 is SGHVS, CDR2 FQNEAQ, per germline. V dropped 5 bases and J dropped 11; count of bases not matched to a gene: 7. The CDR3 bases are TGTGCCAGCAGCGTGGGACAGGGGGGAACGGCTTTCTTT. Translating gives CASSVGQGGTAFF.

The rearrangement links TRBV7-2 to TRBJ2-6; the match to TRBD2 covers 9 bases. The CDR3 covers 18 residues. The J segment lost 4 bases and the V segment lost 1 base, leaving 8 bases of the junction unmatched. CDR1 and CDR2 (germline): SGHTA, FQGNSA. The CDR3 sequence: CASSLVAGGLPGANVLTF. The DNA of the CDR3 is TGTGCCAGCAGCTTAGTCGCGGGAGGGCTTCCCGGGGCCAACGTCCTGACTTTC.

CDR3 sequence (DNA): TGTGCCAGCAGTGGGCTACTAGCGGGAGTTGGTGGTGAGCAGTTCTTC. Residues: CASSGLLAGVGGEQFF. This chain connects TRBV6-1 to TRBJ2-1, with TRBD2 identical over 11 bases. Per the germline V gene, CDR1 is MNHNS and CDR2 is SASEGT. This CDR3 contains 16 residues. V trimming: 4 bases; J trimming: 9 bases; junction bases outside the gene matches: 11.

J is TRBJ2-7 and V is TRBV7-7, with unresolved D. The CDR3 extends over 14 amino acids. Germline lookup yields CDR1 SSHAT and CDR2 FNYEAQ (reference sequence). V gave up 3 bases and J gave up 3 bases, with 12 bases separating them. In nucleotides, the CDR3 is TGTGCCAGCAGCTTGAATACCCTTTTCTACGAGCAGTACTTC. It specifies CASSLNTLFYEQYF.

The chain uses TRBV4-1 and TRBJ2-3; D not certain. From germline, CDR1 is MGHRA and CDR2 YSYEKL. V dropped 1 base and J dropped 2 bases, with 13 bases sitting between them. The CDR3 is 16 amino acids. CDR3 sequence: CASSQGRLPYTDTQYF. As DNA, the CDR3 is TGCGCCAGCAGCCAAGGCAGACTTCCTTACACAGATACGCAGTATTTT.

The rearrangement joins TRBV28 to TRBJ2-3; 8 bases are shared with TRBD2. CDR3 length equals 17 residues. Trimming cost V 4 bases and J 1 base; bases outside gene matches: 10. CDR1 MDHEN and CDR2 SYDVKM come from the germline V gene. The CDR3 nucleotides are TGTGCCAGCAGTTCCTCTGCCCCGACTAGCGGCACAGATACGCAGTATTTT. This translates into CASSSSAPTSGTDTQYF.

About this clone itself: The junction differs from germline at one of its ends, possibly a read error. The chain couples TRBV5-8 to TRBJ2-5; 8 nucleotides match TRBD1. Germline CDR1 and CDR2: SGHTS and YDEGEE. The CDR3 contains 12 residues. CDR3 sequence (DNA): TGTGCCAGCCCGGGACAGGCGGCTTACGGGAACTTC. Protein sequence: CASPGQAAYGNF.

The chain combines TRBV19 with TRBJ2-5; D possibly matches TRBD1 or TRBD2 (5 bases each). The CDR3 is made up of 14 amino acids. The germline V gene has CDR1 LNHDA and CDR2 SQIVND (reference sequence). V was shortened by 3 bases and J by 4 bases, with 12 bases between the two germline ends. The CDR3 is CASSIGGRRETQYF. For the CDR3, the DNA is TGTGCCAGTAGTATTGGGGGACGCCGAGAGACCCAGTACTTC.

The rearrangement joins TRBV19 to TRBJ2-3; D remains unclear. The V and J ends lost 6 bases and 3 bases respectively, with 10 bases between them. The CDR3 runs 13 residues. The V gene's germline CDR1 is LNHDA and CDR2 SQIVND (reference sequence). CDR3 DNA sequence: TGTGCCAGTAGCCCCATGGGTACAGATACGCAGTATTTT. Protein product: CASSPMGTDTQYF.

V is TRBV2 and J is TRBJ1-2, with D tentatively TRBD1 (6 bases). CDR3 length: 15 residues. Trimming removed 4 bases from V and 7 bases from J, with 19 bases in between. Germline CDR1 reads SNHLY; CDR2 reads FYNNEI. The CDR3 loop is CASSGIPPGAAGYTF. The CDR3 DNA reads as TGTGCCAGCAGTGGTATCCCCCCAGGGGCCGCTGGCTACACCTTC.

The chain couples TRBV11-2 to TRBJ2-2, with 7 positions matching TRBD2. The CDR3 has 16 amino acids. The germline CDR1 and CDR2 sequences are SGHAT and FQNNGV. Germline trimming cut 1 base from V and 5 bases from J; bases unmatched to any gene: 7. CDR3 residues: CASSLAAGVRTGELFF. The CDR3 bases are TGTGCCAGCAGCTTAGCGGCGGGAGTACGGACCGGGGAGCTGTTTTTT.

In its sample, this clone was seen a few times. Other DNA sequences in this specimen translate into the identical CDR3. The V and J genes are TRBV10-3 and TRBJ1-5; TRBD1 is a possible D gene (6 bases). The CDR3 is made up of 14 amino acids. Germline assignment: CDR1 ENHRY and CDR2 SYGVKD. V lost 0 bases and J 5 bases, leaving 8 bases between the germline ends. CDR3 bases: TGTGCCATCAGTGAGTCAGGGGGGGATCAGCCCCAGCATTTT. Translating gives CAISESGGDQPQHF.

The rearrangement uses TRBV27 and TRBJ1-2; 8 bases fit TRBD1. J was trimmed by 0 bases and V by 3 bases; bases with no gene match: 9. Germline CDR1 reads MNHEY; CDR2 reads SMNVEV (reference sequence). CDR3 length equals 17 residues. The CDR3 DNA sequence: TGTGCCAGCAGTTTTTCTAGGACAGGGCGATCTAACTATGGCTACACCTTC. Residues: CASSFSRTGRSNYGYTF.

V usage is TRBV4-1 and J usage is TRBJ2-3, with D perhaps TRBD2 (6 bases). Germline values: CDR1 MGHRA, CDR2 YSYEKL. Between the trimmed V and J ends, which lost 1 base and 1 base, there was a span of 12 bases. The length of the CDR3 is 16 residues. This CDR3 is CASSQGTKGGTDTQYF. Written as DNA, the CDR3 is TGCGCCAGCAGCCAAGGGACTAAAGGCGGCACAGATACGCAGTATTTT.